These 9 T cell receptor beta chains came from one sample sequenced in a study of cytomegalovirus exposure and HLA in healthy donors. PCR primers comprised 60 Vbeta and 13 Jbeta primers. Here immunoSEQ multiplex PCR was the method, and the copy in TCRdb shows in-frame clones only, minus some. Among approximately 190,000 clones listed, almost 85% were seen once. The sample was PBMCs. Receptor source: a boy aged 5 to 17 in good health and CMV-seronegative.

This clone occurred a few times. The chain carries TRBV11-1 and TRBJ2-6, with D uncertain. This CDR3 region has 16 residues. Germline lookup yields CDR1 SGHAT and CDR2 FQDESV (reference sequence). The V end lost 4 bases, the J end lost 0 bases, and 10 bases lay between the germline ends. CDR3: CASSSPGTSGANVLTF. The CDR3 DNA reads as TGTGCCAGCAGCTCTCCAGGAACCTCTGGGGCCAACGTCCTGACTTTC.

V gene TRBV11-2 combines with J gene TRBJ2-2; TRBD1 is a possible D gene (5 bases). The CDR3 spans 15 residues. V lost 1 base to trimming and J lost 4 bases, with 10 bases between them. Germline values: CDR1 SGHAT, CDR2 FQNNGV. DNA for the CDR3: TGTGCCAGCAGCTTAGTCCCAGGGATCACCGGGGAGCTGTTTTTT. Translation: CASSLVPGITGELFF. Together with reference TRBV11-2 and TRBJ2-2, the CDR3 gives the full variable domain: EAGVAQSPRYKIIEKRQSVAFWCNPISGHATLYWYQQILGQGPKLLIQFQNNGVVDDSQLPKDRFSAERLKGVDSTLKIQPAKLEDSAVYLCASSLVPGITGELFFGEGSRLTVL.

J is TRBJ1-1 and V is TRBV18, with D tentatively TRBD1 (5 bases). This CDR3 is 16 amino acids long. V lost 3 bases and J 2 bases, leaving 16 bases between the germline ends. Germline CDR1 is KGHSH and CDR2 is LQKENI. The CDR3 nucleotides are TGTGCCAGCTCACCTCTCGGGACCGGGGGTAACACTGAAGCTTTCTTT. This gives the protein CASSPLGTGGNTEAFF.

The chain recombines TRBV2 with TRBJ2-5; D may be TRBD1 (6 bases). The CDR3 is 14 amino acids. V was clipped by 6 bases and J by 3 bases, with 14 bases between them. Germline assignment: CDR1 SNHLY and CDR2 FYNNEI. The CDR3 coding sequence is TGTGCCAGCAGGGATGGACAGTTTGAAGAGACCCAGTACTTC. Residues: CASRDGQFEETQYF.

This clone has just a few counts. The rearrangement links TRBV7-8 to TRBJ2-1; 9 nucleotides align to TRBD2. The CDR3 sequence is 18 residues long. V trimming: 2 bases; J trimming: 3 bases; junction bases outside the gene matches: 11. Germline V gene lookup returns CDR1 SGHVS and CDR2 FQNEAQ. The CDR3 spells CASSLPLTGLAFYNEQFF. In DNA, the CDR3 is TGTGCCAGCAGCTTACCATTAACGGGACTAGCTTTCTACAATGAGCAGTTCTTC.

V and J are TRBV27 and TRBJ2-1; 7 bases are shared with TRBD2. CDR3 size: 14 residues. The germline gives CDR1 MNHEY, CDR2 SMNVEV (reference sequence). The V gene end was trimmed by 1 base and the J gene end by 8 bases; junction bases not matched to a gene: 5. The CDR3 here is CASSLLWAGDEQFF. In nucleotides, the CDR3 is TGTGCCAGCAGTTTATTGTGGGCGGGAGATGAGCAGTTCTTC.

The CDR3 region is CSGGVAGGTDTQYF. As DNA, the CDR3 is TGTTCCGGGGGGGTAGCGGGCGGCACAGATACGCAGTATTTT. V gene TRBV7-9 combines with J gene TRBJ2-3; 8 bases are a match to TRBD2. Germline-derived CDR1 and CDR2 are SEHNR and FQNEAQ (reference sequence). CDR3 size: 14 residues.

The chain has TRBV5-1 and TRBJ1-4, with 8 nucleotides matching TRBD1. V shed 1 base, J shed 8 bases, and the junction held 7 bases outside the gene matches. CDR3 size: 15 residues. Per the germline V gene, CDR1 is SGHRS and CDR2 is YFSETQ. CDR3 region: CASSLSTGGYEKLFF. The CDR3 nucleotides read TGCGCCAGCAGCTTGTCCACAGGGGGTTACGAAAAACTGTTTTTT.

The chain has TRBV5-1 and TRBJ2-2, with D perhaps TRBD1 (6 bases). Germline CDR1 SGHRS, CDR2 YFSETQ. Trimming shortened V by 3 bases and J by 0 bases, and 12 bases separated the two germline ends. The CDR3 runs 16 residues. CDR3 region: CASSSPDRTNTGELFF. CDR3 nucleotides: TGCGCCAGCAGCTCGCCGGACAGAACGAACACCGGGGAGCTGTTTTTT.